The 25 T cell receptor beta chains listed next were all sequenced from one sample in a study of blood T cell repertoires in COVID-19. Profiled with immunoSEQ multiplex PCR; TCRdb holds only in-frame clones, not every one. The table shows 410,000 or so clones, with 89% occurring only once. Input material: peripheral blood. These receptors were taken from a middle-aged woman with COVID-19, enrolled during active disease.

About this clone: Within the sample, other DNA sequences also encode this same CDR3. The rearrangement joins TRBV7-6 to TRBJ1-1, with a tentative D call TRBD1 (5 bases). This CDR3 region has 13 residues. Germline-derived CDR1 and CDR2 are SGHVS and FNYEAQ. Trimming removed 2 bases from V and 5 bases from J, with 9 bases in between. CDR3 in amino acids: CASSLRGGTEAFF. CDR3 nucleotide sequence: TGTGCCAGCAGCTTACGGGGGGGAACTGAAGCTTTCTTT. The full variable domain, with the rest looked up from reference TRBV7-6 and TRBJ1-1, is GAGVSQSPRYKVTKRGQDVALRCDPISGHVSLYWYRQALGQGPEFLTYFNYEAQQDKSGLPNDRFSAERPEGSISTLTIQRTEQRDSAMYRCASSLRGGTEAFFGQGTRLTVV.

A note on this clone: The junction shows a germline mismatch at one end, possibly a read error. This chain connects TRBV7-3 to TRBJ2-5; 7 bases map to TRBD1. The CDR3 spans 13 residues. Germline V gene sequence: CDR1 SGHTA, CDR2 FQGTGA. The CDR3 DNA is TGTGCCAGCAGCCTAACAGGGGAAGAGACCCAGTACTTC. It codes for CASSLTGEETQYF.

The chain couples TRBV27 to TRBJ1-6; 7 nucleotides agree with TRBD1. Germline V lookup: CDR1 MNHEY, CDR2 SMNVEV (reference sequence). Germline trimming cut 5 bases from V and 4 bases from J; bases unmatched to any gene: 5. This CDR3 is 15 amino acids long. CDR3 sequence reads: CASSPDREYNSPLHF. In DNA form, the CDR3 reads TGTGCCAGCAGTCCAGACAGGGAGTATAATTCACCCCTCCACTTT.

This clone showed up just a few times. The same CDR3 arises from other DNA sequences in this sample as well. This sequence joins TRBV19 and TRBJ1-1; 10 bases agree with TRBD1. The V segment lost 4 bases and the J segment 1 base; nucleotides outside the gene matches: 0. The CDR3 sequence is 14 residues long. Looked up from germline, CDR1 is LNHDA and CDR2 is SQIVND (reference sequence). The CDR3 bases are TGTGCCAGTAGTAGGGACAGGGGGAACACTGAAGCTTTCTTT. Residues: CASSRDRGNTEAFF.

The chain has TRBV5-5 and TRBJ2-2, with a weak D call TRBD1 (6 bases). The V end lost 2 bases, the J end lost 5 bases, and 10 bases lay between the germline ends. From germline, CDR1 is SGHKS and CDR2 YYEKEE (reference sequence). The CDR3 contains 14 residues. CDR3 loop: CASSLGQPTGELFF. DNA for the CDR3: TGTGCCAGCAGCTTAGGACAGCCTACCGGGGAGCTGTTTTTT.

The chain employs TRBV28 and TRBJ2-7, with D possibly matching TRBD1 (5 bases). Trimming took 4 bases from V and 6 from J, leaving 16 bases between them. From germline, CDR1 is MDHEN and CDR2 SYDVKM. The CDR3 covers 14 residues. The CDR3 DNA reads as TGTGCCAGCAGTTACCCTTCAACAGGCCCCGAGCAGTACTTC. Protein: CASSYPSTGPEQYF.

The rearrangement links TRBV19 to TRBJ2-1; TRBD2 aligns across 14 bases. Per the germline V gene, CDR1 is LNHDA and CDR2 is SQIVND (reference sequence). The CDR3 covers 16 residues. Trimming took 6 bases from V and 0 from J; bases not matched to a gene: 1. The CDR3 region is CASRGLAGDSYNEQFF. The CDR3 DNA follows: TGTGCCAGTAGGGGACTAGCGGGAGACTCCTACAATGAGCAGTTCTTC.

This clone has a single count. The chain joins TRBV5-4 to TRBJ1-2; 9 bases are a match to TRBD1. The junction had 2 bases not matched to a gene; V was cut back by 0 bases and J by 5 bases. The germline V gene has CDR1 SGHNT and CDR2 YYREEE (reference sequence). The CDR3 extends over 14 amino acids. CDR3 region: CASSLGDRDYGYTF. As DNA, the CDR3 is TGTGCCAGCAGCTTGGGGGACAGGGATTATGGCTACACCTTC.

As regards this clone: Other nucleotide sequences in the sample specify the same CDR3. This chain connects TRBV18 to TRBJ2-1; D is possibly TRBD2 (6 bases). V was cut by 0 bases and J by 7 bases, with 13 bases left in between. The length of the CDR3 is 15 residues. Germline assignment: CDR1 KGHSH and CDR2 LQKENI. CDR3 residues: CASSPPGLARNEQFF. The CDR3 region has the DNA TGTGCCAGCTCACCACCGGGCCTAGCGAGGAATGAGCAGTTCTTC.

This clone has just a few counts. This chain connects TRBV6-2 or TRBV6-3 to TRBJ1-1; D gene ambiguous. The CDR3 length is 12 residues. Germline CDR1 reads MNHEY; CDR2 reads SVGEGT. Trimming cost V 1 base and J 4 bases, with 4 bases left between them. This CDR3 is CASSYLITEAFF. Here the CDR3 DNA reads TGTGCCAGCAGTTACTTAATCACTGAAGCTTTCTTT.

The CDR3 DNA reads TGTGCCAGCAGTCAATGGACAGGGGATGGCTACACCTTC. Translation: CASSQWTGDGYTF. This rearrangement joins TRBV27 to TRBJ1-2, with 9 bases identical to TRBD1. The CDR3 extends over 13 amino acids. From germline, CDR1 is MNHEY and CDR2 SMNVEV (reference sequence). Trimming took 5 bases from V and 6 from J; bases not matched to a gene: 4.

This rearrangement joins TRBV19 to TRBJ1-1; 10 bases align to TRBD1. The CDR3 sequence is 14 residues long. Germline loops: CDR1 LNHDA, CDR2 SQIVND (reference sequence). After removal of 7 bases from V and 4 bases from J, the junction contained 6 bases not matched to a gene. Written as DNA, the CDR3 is TGTGCCAGTACCGACGGGACAGGGGCCACTGAAGCTTTCTTT. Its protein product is CASTDGTGATEAFF.

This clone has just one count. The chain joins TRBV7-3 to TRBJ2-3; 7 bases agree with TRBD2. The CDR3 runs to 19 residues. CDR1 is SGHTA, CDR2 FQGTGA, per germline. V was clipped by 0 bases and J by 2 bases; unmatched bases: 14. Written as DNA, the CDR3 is TGTGCCAGCAGCTTAACCCGGGGAGGGCGGGAAGTACCCACAGATACGCAGTATTTT. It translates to CASSLTRGGREVPTDTQYF.

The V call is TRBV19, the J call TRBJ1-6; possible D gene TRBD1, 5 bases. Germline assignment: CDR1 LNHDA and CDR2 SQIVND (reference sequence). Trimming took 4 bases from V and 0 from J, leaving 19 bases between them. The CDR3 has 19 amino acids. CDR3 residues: CASSTEMGRSASYNSPLHF. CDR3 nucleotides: TGTGCCAGTAGTACCGAGATGGGGCGGTCTGCCTCCTATAATTCACCCCTCCACTTT.

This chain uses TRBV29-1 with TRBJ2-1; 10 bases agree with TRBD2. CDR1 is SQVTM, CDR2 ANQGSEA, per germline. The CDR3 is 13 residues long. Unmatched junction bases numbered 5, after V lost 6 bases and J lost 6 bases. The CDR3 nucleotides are TGCAGCGTCGGGCTAGCGGGAGTCAATGAGCAGTTCTTC. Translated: CSVGLAGVNEQFF.

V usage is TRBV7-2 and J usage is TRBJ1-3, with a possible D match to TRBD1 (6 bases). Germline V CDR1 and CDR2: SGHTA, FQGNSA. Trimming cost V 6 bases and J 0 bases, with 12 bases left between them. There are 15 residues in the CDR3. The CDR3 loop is CASRYDRTSGNTIYF. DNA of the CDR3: TGTGCCAGCAGATACGACAGGACCTCTGGAAACACCATATATTTT.

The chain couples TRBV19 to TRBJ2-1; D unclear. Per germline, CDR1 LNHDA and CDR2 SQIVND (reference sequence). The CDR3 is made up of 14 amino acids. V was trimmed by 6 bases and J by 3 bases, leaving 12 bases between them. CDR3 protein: CASRMSSFYNEQFF. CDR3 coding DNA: TGTGCCAGTAGGATGAGTTCTTTCTACAATGAGCAGTTCTTC.

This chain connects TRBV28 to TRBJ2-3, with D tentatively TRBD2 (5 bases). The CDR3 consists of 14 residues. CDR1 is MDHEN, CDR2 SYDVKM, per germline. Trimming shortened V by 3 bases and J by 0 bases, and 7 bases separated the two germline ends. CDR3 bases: TGTGCCAGCAGTTTGAGAGGGAGCACAGATACGCAGTATTTT. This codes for CASSLRGSTDTQYF. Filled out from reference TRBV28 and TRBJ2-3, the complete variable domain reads DVKVTQSSRYLVKRTGEKVFLECVQDMDHENMFWYRQDPGLGLRLIYFSYDVKMKEKGDIPEGYSVSREKKERFSLILESASTNQTSMYLCASSLRGSTDTQYFGPGTRLTVL.

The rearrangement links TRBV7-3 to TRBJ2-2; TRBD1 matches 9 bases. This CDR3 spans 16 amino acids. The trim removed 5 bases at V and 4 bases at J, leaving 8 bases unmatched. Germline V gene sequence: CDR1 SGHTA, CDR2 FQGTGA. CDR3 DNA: TGTGCCAGCAGCGTCAACAGGGGGCAAAGCACCGGGGAGCTGTTTTTT. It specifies CASSVNRGQSTGELFF.

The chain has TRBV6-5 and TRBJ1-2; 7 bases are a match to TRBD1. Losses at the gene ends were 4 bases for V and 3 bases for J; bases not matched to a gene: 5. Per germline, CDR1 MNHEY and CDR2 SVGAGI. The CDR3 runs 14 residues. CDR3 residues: CASSWGQRDYGYTF. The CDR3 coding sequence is TGTGCCAGCAGTTGGGGACAGCGTGACTATGGCTACACCTTC.

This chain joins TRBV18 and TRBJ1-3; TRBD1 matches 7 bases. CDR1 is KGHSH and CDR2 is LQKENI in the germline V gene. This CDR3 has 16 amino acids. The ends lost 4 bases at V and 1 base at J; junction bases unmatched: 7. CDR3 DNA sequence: TGTGCCAGCTCACAAGGGACAGTCCTATCTGGAAACACCATATATTTT. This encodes CASSQGTVLSGNTIYF.

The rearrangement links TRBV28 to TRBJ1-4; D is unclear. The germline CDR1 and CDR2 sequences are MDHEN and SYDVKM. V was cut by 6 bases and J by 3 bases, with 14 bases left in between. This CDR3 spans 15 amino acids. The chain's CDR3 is CASSHQKEANEKLFF. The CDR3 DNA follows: TGTGCCAGCAGCCACCAAAAGGAGGCTAATGAAAAACTGTTTTTT.

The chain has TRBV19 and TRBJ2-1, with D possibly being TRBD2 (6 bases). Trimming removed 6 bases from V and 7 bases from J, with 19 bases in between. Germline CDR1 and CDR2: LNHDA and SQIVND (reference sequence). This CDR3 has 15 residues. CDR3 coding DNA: TGTGCCAGTAGGGGGGTTTGGCCGAGCGGGAATGAGCAGTTCTTC. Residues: CASRGVWPSGNEQFF. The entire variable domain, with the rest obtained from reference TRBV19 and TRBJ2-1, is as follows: DGGITQSPKYLFRKEGQNVTLSCEQNLNHDAMYWYRQDPGQGLRLIYYSQIVNDFQKGDIAEGYSVSREKKESFPLTVTSAQKNPTAFYLCASRGVWPSGNEQFFGPGTRLTVL.

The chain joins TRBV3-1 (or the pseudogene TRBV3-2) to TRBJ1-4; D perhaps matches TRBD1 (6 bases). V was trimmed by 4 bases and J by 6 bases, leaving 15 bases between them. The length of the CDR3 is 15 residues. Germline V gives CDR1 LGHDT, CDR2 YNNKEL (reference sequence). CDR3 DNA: TGTGCCAGCAGCCTGTACTACAGGGTTGATGAAAAACTGTTTTTT. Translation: CASSLYYRVDEKLFF.

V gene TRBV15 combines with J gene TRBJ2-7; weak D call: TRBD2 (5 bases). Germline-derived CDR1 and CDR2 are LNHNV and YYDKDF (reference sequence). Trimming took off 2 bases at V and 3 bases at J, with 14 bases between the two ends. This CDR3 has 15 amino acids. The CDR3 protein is CATSRSIGDSYEQYF. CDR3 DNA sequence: TGTGCCACCAGCAGAAGTATCGGGGATAGCTACGAGCAGTACTTC.